This T cell receptor (beta chain) is drawn from a study of response to subunit inactivated influenza vaccine. Study results and limitations: The authors suggested that few new T cells are recruited per seasonal influenza vaccination.

MiXCR, run by TCRdb on the RT-PCR reads, gives a single entry per CDR3 protein. Here the sample spans a few hundred thousand distinct CDR3 sequences, 21% being singletons. The CDR3 has 15 amino acids. Germline trimming cut 2 bases from V and 8 bases from J; bases unmatched to any gene: 3. Germline CDR1 is SGHRS and CDR2 is YFSETQ. About this clonotype itself: Antigen: not known.

This sequence joins TRBV5-1 and TRBJ2-1, with 14 bases fitting TRBD2. The material was PBMCs from blood, obtained around 22 months after vaccination. The receptor comes from a man aged 50 to 69 who received an inactivated influenza vaccine. CDR3 loop: CASSFTGLAGDEQFF. The CDR3 DNA reads as TGCGCCAGCAGCTTCACGGGACTAGCGGGAGATGAGCAGTTCTTC.